These 15 T cell receptor beta chains originate from one sample sequenced in a study of T cell changes during pregnancy in multiple sclerosis. Only in-frame clones appear in the TCRdb table, and some are missing; sequencing was by immunoSEQ multiplex PCR. The sample consists of about 24,000 clones, about 88% of them appearing once. The specimen comprised CD4+ T cells from peripheral blood mononuclear cells, sampled in the second trimester of pregnancy. Receptor source: a female donor in good health, enrolled as a control in a pregnancy study.

This chain connects TRBV15 to TRBJ1-5; D gene uncertain. The germline CDR1 and CDR2 sequences are LNHNV and YYDKDF (reference sequence). There are 16 residues in the CDR3. The V end lost 0 bases, the J end lost 1 base, and 10 bases lay between the germline ends. CDR3 loop: CATSRDRGRSNQPQHF. The CDR3 nucleotides are TGTGCCACCAGCAGAGATCGCGGTCGGAGCAATCAGCCCCAGCATTTT.

The rearrangement links TRBV7-6 to TRBJ2-7, with unresolved D. The CDR3 loop spans 16 amino acids. The V gene's germline CDR1 is SGHVS and CDR2 FNYEAQ. The ends were cut back, 2 bases at V and 0 bases at J, with 14 bases in the middle. CDR3 DNA: TGTGCCAGCAGCTTACGGTTCTCAAATCACTCCTACGAGCAGTACTTC. Translating gives CASSLRFSNHSYEQYF.

The rearrangement uses TRBV23-1 and TRBJ2-1; 7 positions match TRBD1. TRBV23-1 is noted as an ORF with a role that remains uncertain. Trimming cost V 4 bases and J 6 bases; bases outside gene matches: 15. This CDR3 spans 17 amino acids. CDR3 region: CASSPPLLTGAGNEQFF. The CDR3 DNA follows: TGCGCCAGCAGTCCCCCCCTTCTTACAGGGGCGGGCAATGAGCAGTTCTTC.

The rearrangement joins TRBV10-3 to TRBJ2-2; D gene ambiguous. The CDR3 contains 12 residues. The germline V gene has CDR1 ENHRY and CDR2 SYGVKD. V lost 5 bases and J 6 bases, leaving 7 bases between the germline ends. The CDR3 loop is CAISREAGELFF. In DNA form, the CDR3 reads TGTGCCATCAGTCGCGAGGCCGGGGAGCTGTTTTTT.

This rearrangement joins TRBV7-9 to TRBJ2-7; 10 bases align to TRBD2. From germline, CDR1 is SEHNR and CDR2 FQNEAQ (reference sequence). The V gene end was trimmed by 1 base and the J gene end by 2 bases; junction bases not matched to a gene: 5. This CDR3 comprises 16 residues. This CDR3 is CASSLGPSGGPYEQYF. The CDR3 DNA reads TGTGCCAGCAGCTTAGGGCCTAGCGGGGGACCCTACGAGCAGTACTTC.

The chain uses TRBV7-8 and TRBJ2-5; possibly TRBD1 for D (5 bases). V was trimmed by 7 bases and J by 7 bases, leaving 19 bases between them. Germline V lookup: CDR1 SGHVS, CDR2 FQNEAQ. This CDR3 region has 14 residues. The CDR3 DNA sequence: TGTGCCAGCATCCCCTCCGGCAGCCAGGGGACCCAGTACTTC. Protein product: CASIPSGSQGTQYF. The variable domain in full, completed from reference TRBV7-8 and TRBJ2-5, reads GAGVSQSPRYKVAKRGQDVALRCDPISGHVSLFWYQQALGQGPEFLTYFQNEAQLDKSGLPSDRFFAERPEGSVSTLKIQRTQQEDSAVYLCASIPSGSQGTQYFGPGTRLLVL.

The chain links TRBV19 to TRBJ2-3; 12 positions agree with TRBD2. CDR1 is LNHDA, CDR2 SQIVND, per germline (reference sequence). The trim removed 4 bases at V and 6 bases at J, leaving 8 bases unmatched. CDR3 length equals 16 residues. The CDR3 here is CASSTGLAGRWDTQYF. The DNA of the CDR3 is TGTGCCAGTAGTACCGGACTAGCGGGACGGTGGGATACGCAGTATTTT.

The V gene is TRBV30, the J gene TRBJ1-2; 9 nucleotides align to TRBD1. CDR3 size: 12 residues. Germline loops: CDR1 GTSNPN, CDR2 SVGIG (reference sequence). Trimming at V came to 1 base and at J to 8 bases, leaving 2 bases not matched to a gene. The CDR3 is CAWSADRGGYTF. In DNA, the CDR3 is TGTGCCTGGAGTGCTGACAGGGGGGGCTACACCTTC.

The genes are TRBV6-1 and TRBJ2-5; the match to TRBD2 covers 13 bases. Germline lookup yields CDR1 MNHNS and CDR2 SASEGT. J lost 4 bases, V lost 5 bases, and 1 base had no gene match. CDR3 size: 14 residues. CDR3 DNA: TGTGCCAGCAGTTGGACTAGCGGGAGAGAGACCCAGTACTTC. As protein: CASSWTSGRETQYF.

The chain couples TRBV30 to TRBJ1-2, with D uncertain. Germline V gene data show CDR1 as GTSNPN and CDR2 as SVGIG (reference sequence). V was shortened by 4 bases and J by 7 bases, with 16 bases between the two germline ends. This CDR3 has 13 amino acids. Here the CDR3 DNA reads TGTGCCTGGACCTTCATCGATGAGGGTGGCTACACCTTC. Translating it yields CAWTFIDEGGYTF. Complete variable domain (other parts from reference TRBV30 and TRBJ1-2): SQTIHQWPATLVQPVGSPLSLECTVEGTSNPNLYWYRQAAGRGLQLLFYSVGIGQISSEVPQNLSASRPQDRQFILSSKKLLLSDSGFYLCAWTFIDEGGYTFGSGTRLTVV.

V usage is TRBV5-4 and J usage is TRBJ2-5; weak D call: TRBD1 (8 bases). The CDR3 is 13 amino acids. The germline V gene has CDR1 SGHNT and CDR2 YYREEE (reference sequence). The V end was cut by 5 bases, the J end by 5 bases, with 13 bases between. The CDR3 region is CASREQGGETQYF. CDR3 DNA: TGTGCCAGCAGAGAACAGGGGGGGGAGACCCAGTACTTC.

The chain is built from TRBV7-9 and TRBJ1-3; 7 nucleotides match TRBD1. V was clipped by 9 bases and J by 5 bases; unmatched bases: 19. This CDR3 region has 17 residues. Germline V gives CDR1 SEHNR, CDR2 FQNEAQ (reference sequence). Here the CDR3 DNA reads TGTGCCAGAAAACACTGCGGGACAGCCTTCTTGAGAAACACCATATATTTT. The encoded protein is CARKHCGTAFLRNTIYF.

V is TRBV28 and J is TRBJ2-3; 8 bases map to TRBD2. With 2 bases clipped from V and 2 bases from J, the junction kept 3 bases outside the gene matches. Germline loops: CDR1 MDHEN, CDR2 SYDVKM. The CDR3 extends over 15 amino acids. The CDR3, as DNA: TGTGCCAGCAGTTTAGGCGGGGGGTTCACAGATACGCAGTATTTT. It translates to CASSLGGGFTDTQYF.

This chain connects TRBV30 to TRBJ1-5; D might be TRBD1 (6 bases). The length of the CDR3 is 12 residues. Trimming pared 6 bases from V and 3 bases from J, leaving 9 bases between. Germline lookup yields CDR1 GTSNPN and CDR2 SVGIG (reference sequence). In nucleotides, the CDR3 is TGTGCCTGCACAGGGAACAATCAGCCCCAGCATTTT. Its protein is CACTGNNQPQHF.

The chain is built from TRBV28 and TRBJ2-5, with 8 bases that match TRBD2. The V gene's germline CDR1 is MDHEN and CDR2 SYDVKM. With 6 bases clipped from V and 4 bases from J, the junction kept 13 bases outside the gene matches. The CDR3 loop spans 16 amino acids. CDR3 in DNA: TGTGCCAGCAGCGACCCTGGGGCGGGGGGTCGAGAGACCCAGTACTTC. Translated, it gives CASSDPGAGGRETQYF.